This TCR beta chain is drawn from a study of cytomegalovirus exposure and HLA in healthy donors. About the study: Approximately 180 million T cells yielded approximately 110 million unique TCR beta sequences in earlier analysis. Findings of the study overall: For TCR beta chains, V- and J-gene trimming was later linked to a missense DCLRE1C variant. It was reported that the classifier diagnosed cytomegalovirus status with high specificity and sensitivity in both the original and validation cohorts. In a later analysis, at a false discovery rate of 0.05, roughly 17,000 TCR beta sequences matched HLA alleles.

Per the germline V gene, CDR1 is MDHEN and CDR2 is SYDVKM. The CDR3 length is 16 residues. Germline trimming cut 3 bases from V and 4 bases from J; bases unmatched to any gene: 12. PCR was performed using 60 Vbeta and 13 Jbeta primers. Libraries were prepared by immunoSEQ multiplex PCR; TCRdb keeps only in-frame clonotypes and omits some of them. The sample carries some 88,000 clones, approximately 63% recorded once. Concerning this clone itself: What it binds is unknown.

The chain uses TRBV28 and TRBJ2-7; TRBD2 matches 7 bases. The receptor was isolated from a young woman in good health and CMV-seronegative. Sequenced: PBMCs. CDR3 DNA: TGTGCCAGCAGTTTCCGCGGAAGCGCGGGAGTATACGAGCAGTACTTC. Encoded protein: CASSFRGSAGVYEQYF.